These T cell receptor beta chains were read from a single sample in a study of OX40 agonist ivuxolimab in advanced cancers. The table came from immunoSEQ multiplex PCR; TCRdb's copy has only in-frame clones and leaves some out. The table has around 50,000 clones, roughly 88% seen once; the top ten hold around 0.61%. The material was CD4+ or CD8+ T cells sorted from blood, obtained in a trial of the OX40 agonist ivuxolimab. The receptors shown here come from an adult with an advanced solid tumor such as melanoma, head and neck, liver or kidney cancer. CDR3s include the opening cysteine and the closing phenylalanine or tryptophan. Fields, in order: V gene, D gene, J gene, clone size, CDR3 protein, CDR3 DNA. The D gene is left open where the match is weak. Not all rows give a size; the values are once, few, many and, for expanded clones, a class.

>TRBV11-2|-|TRBJ2-7|once
CASSLEADYKAPYEQYF
TGTGCCAGCAGCTTAGAAGCTGACTATAAGGCCCCTTACGAGCAGTACTTC
>TRBV6-6|TRBD2|TRBJ2-1|-
CASSYLAGPHNNEQFF
TGTGCCAGCAGTTACCTAGCGGGGCCCCACAACAATGAGCAGTTCTTC
>TRBV11-2|-|TRBJ1-6|-
CASSLGVSESPLHF
TGTGCCAGCAGCTTAGGGGTTTCAGAATCACCCCTCCACTTT
>TRBV29-1|-|TRBJ2-3|once
CSARADSTDTQYF
TGCAGCGCAAGGGCGGATAGCACAGATACGCAGTATTTT
>TRBV6-5|-|TRBJ2-3|-
CASSFTGIGLPDTQYF
TGTGCCAGCAGTTTTACAGGGATTGGGCTGCCAGATACGCAGTATTTT
>TRBV25-1|TRBD1|TRBJ2-1|-
CASSLQTGGSYNEQFF
TGTGCCAGCAGTCTCCAGACAGGGGGTTCCTACAATGAGCAGTTCTTC
>TRBV28|-|TRBJ1-4|once
CASSPSRSTNEKLFF
TGTGCCAGCAGTCCGTCCCGCTCAACTAATGAAAAACTGTTTTTT
>TRBV2|-|TRBJ1-2|-
CASSEDHKRGYTF
TGTGCCAGCAGTGAAGATCACAAGCGGGGCTACACCTTC
>TRBV11-2|TRBD1|TRBJ2-1|-
CASSLEGTAHNEQFF
TGTGCCAGCAGCTTAGAGGGGACAGCCCATAATGAGCAGTTCTTC
>TRBV10-3|-|TRBJ1-4|-
CASRSRNEKLFF
TGTGCCTCAAGAAGCCGGAATGAAAAACTGTTTTTT
>TRBV18|-|TRBJ2-2|-
CASSPPRNTGELFF
TGTGCCAGCTCTCCCCCGCGGAACACCGGGGAGCTGTTTTTT
>TRBV6-5|-|TRBJ1-5|-
CASSRTGSGNQPQHF
TGTGCCAGCAGCCGAACAGGGTCTGGCAATCAGCCCCAGCATTTT
>TRBV14|-|TRBJ2-7|-
CASSQSAVLSYEQYF
TGTGCCAGCAGCCAATCAGCGGTTCTCTCCTACGAGCAGTACTTC
>TRBV9|TRBD2|TRBJ2-1|-
CASSPRLAGSSYNEQFF
TGTGCCAGCAGCCCGAGACTAGCGGGTAGCTCCTACAATGAGCAGTTCTTC
>TRBV4-1|TRBD2|TRBJ2-1|-
CASSPSTSAPSYNEQFF
TGCGCCAGCAGCCCAAGTACTAGCGCACCTTCCTACAATGAGCAGTTCTTC
>TRBV27|TRBD2|TRBJ2-1|-
CASGRTSGYNEQFF
TGTGCCAGCGGTAGGACTAGCGGATACAATGAGCAGTTCTTC
>TRBV28|-|TRBJ2-7|-
CASSLPGGQAYEQYF
TGTGCCAGCAGTTTGCCGGGTGGGCAAGCCTACGAGCAGTACTTC
>TRBV2|TRBD2|TRBJ2-7|-
CASSELLGGSSYEQYF
TGTGCCAGCAGTGAACTGTTGGGCGGGAGCTCCTACGAGCAGTACTTC
>TRBV28|TRBD2|TRBJ2-3|-
CASSLLQAAGGDTDTQYF
TGTGCCAGCAGTTTGTTACAAGCGGCGGGGGGAGACACAGATACGCAGTATTTT
>TRBV4-2|-|TRBJ2-3|-
CASSQVSGRDTDTQYF
TGTGCCAGCAGCCAAGTGTCTGGCAGGGACACAGATACGCAGTATTTT
>TRBV29-1|-|TRBJ2-5|-
CSHRPGTQETQYF
TGCAGTCATAGACCGGGGACCCAAGAGACCCAGTACTTC
>TRBV27|TRBD2|TRBJ2-1|-
CASSLGLAAYNEQFF
TGTGCCAGCAGTTTAGGGCTAGCGGCTTACAATGAGCAGTTCTTC
>TRBV28|-|TRBJ1-5|-
CASTPQMGVFSNQPQHF
TGTGCCAGCACCCCCCAGATGGGGGTATTTAGCAATCAGCCCCAGCATTTT
>TRBV18|-|TRBJ2-6|once
CASSPPSGQTANVLTF
TGTGCCAGCTCACCACCGTCAGGGCAGACGGCCAACGTCCTGACTTTC
>TRBV19|TRBD1|TRBJ1-2|-
CASSMTGNYGYTF
TGTGCCAGTAGTATGACAGGGAACTATGGCTACACCTTC
>TRBV30|-|TRBJ1-5|-
CAWRSKGVQSQHF
TGTGCCTGGAGGTCCAAGGGGGTTCAATCCCAGCATTTT
>TRBV11-3|-|TRBJ2-2|-
CASSPPTGALSGELFF
TGTGCCAGCAGCCCTCCCACGGGCGCATTGTCCGGGGAGCTGTTTTTT
>TRBV7-3|-|TRBJ1-4|-
CASSFGVSNEKLFF
TGTGCCAGCAGCTTCGGAGTGTCTAATGAAAAACTGTTTTTT
>TRBV2|TRBD2|TRBJ2-1|-
CASGRAGVGYNEQFF
TGTGCCAGCGGGAGAGCGGGAGTGGGATACAATGAGCAGTTCTTC
>TRBV10-3|TRBD1|TRBJ1-6|-
CAISETRDSYNSPLHF
TGTGCCATCAGTGAGACTCGGGACAGCTATAATTCACCCCTCCACTTT
>TRBV5-1|-|TRBJ2-7|-
CANHGLKRNYEQYF
TGCGCCAACCACGGACTAAAACGGAACTACGAGCAGTACTTC
>TRBV5-1|-|TRBJ2-3|-
CASSLQVAADTQYF
TGCGCCAGCAGCTTGCAAGTGGCAGCTGATACGCAGTATTTT
>TRBV19|TRBD2|TRBJ2-3|-
CASSTGLAESTDTQYF
TGTGCCAGTAGTACTGGACTAGCGGAAAGCACAGATACGCAGTATTTT
>TRBV19|TRBD2|TRBJ2-5|-
CASSISRLAGTQETQYF
TGTGCCAGTAGTATCTCTCGACTAGCGGGTACTCAAGAGACCCAGTACTTC
>TRBV28|-|TRBJ1-1|-
CASRVGGGTEAFF
TGTGCCAGCAGGGTGGGGGGAGGTACTGAAGCTTTCTTT
>TRBV23-1|-|TRBJ1-6|-
CASHRGIPPYNSPLHF
TGCGCCAGCCACCGGGGAATCCCCCCATATAATTCACCCCTCCACTTT
>TRBV15|TRBD2|TRBJ2-1|-
CATSRPAPGLAVVTGNEQFF
TGTGCCACCAGCAGGCCAGCGCCGGGACTAGCGGTTGTAACCGGCAATGAGCAGTTCTTC
>TRBV6-4|TRBD2|TRBJ2-1|-
CASSDSSQASTSGRNEQFF
TGTGCCAGCAGTGACTCGAGTCAGGCGTCGACTAGCGGGAGGAATGAGCAGTTCTTC
>TRBV5-1|-|TRBJ1-6|-
CASSNLTVINSPLHF
TGCGCCAGCAGTAACCTGACAGTAATTAATTCACCCCTCCACTTT
>TRBV9|TRBD2|TRBJ2-1|-
CASSVAGSGRPNEQFF
TGTGCCAGCAGCGTAGCTGGTAGCGGGAGACCCAATGAGCAGTTCTTC
>TRBV7-9|TRBD1|TRBJ2-6|-
CASRPPPEGATLGANVLTF
TGTGCCAGCAGACCGCCCCCCGAGGGGGCTACCCTCGGGGCCAACGTCCTGACTTTC
>TRBV11-2|TRBD2|TRBJ2-7|-
CASSLFLRGRVYEQYF
TGTGCCAGCAGCTTGTTCCTGCGCGGGAGGGTCTACGAGCAGTACTTC
>TRBV2|TRBD1|TRBJ2-3|-
CASSPGQGSSYTQYF
TGTGCCAGCAGTCCGGGACAGGGGTCCTCGTATACGCAGTATTTT
>TRBV7-9|TRBD1|TRBJ2-1|-
CASLFGTGRNEQFF
TGTGCCAGCCTCTTCGGGACAGGGAGGAATGAGCAGTTCTTC
>TRBV5-1|-|TRBJ2-2|-
CASSPVSSTGELFF
TGCGCCAGCAGCCCTGTCTCGAGTACCGGGGAGCTGTTTTTT
>TRBV4-2|TRBD2|TRBJ2-2|-
CASRSPGGSNTGELFF
TGTGCCAGCCGCTCCCCGGGGGGGTCGAACACCGGGGAGCTGTTTTTT
>TRBV5-6|TRBD1|TRBJ2-7|-
CASSSLQGVYEQYF
TGTGCCAGCAGCTCCTTACAGGGGGTCTACGAGCAGTACTTC
>TRBV18|-|TRBJ2-7|-
CASSPGDNSYEQYF
TGTGCCAGCTCACCGGGGGACAACTCCTACGAGCAGTACTTC
>TRBV28|-|TRBJ2-2|-
CASSPENTGELFF
TGTGCCAGCAGTCCCGAGAACACCGGGGAGCTGTTTTTT
>TRBV7-2|-|TRBJ2-7|-
CASSLGGRAFYEQYF
TGTGCCAGCAGCTTAGGAGGCAGGGCCTTCTACGAGCAGTACTTC
>TRBV4-1|TRBD2|TRBJ2-1|-
CASSLTSGRHNEQFF
TGCGCCAGCAGCTTGACTAGCGGGAGACACAATGAGCAGTTCTTC
>TRBV7-2|-|TRBJ1-4|-
CAITPRGGDEKLFF
TGTGCCATCACCCCTCGCGGGGGGGATGAAAAACTGTTTTTT
>TRBV5-5|TRBD1|TRBJ2-7|-
CASSFGTGSYEQYF
TGTGCCAGCAGCTTCGGGACAGGCTCCTACGAGCAGTACTTC
>TRBV11-1|-|TRBJ1-4|-
CASSHRDTATNEKLFF
TGTGCCAGCAGCCACCGGGACACCGCAACTAATGAAAAACTGTTTTTT
>TRBV11-3|-|TRBJ1-1|-
CASKRDGKGTEAFF
TGTGCCAGCAAGAGGGACGGGAAAGGCACTGAAGCTTTCTTT
>TRBV9|TRBD1|TRBJ1-4|-
CASSTRQGWNEKLFF
TGTGCCAGCAGCACCCGACAGGGGTGGAATGAAAAACTGTTTTTT
>TRBV5-4|-|TRBJ2-7|-
CASSFDSAAYEQYF
TGTGCCAGCAGCTTCGACAGTGCGGCCTACGAGCAGTACTTC
>TRBV5-4|-|TRBJ2-1|-
CASSSSGSSYNEQFF
TGTGCCAGCAGCTCGAGCGGTAGCTCCTACAATGAGCAGTTCTTC